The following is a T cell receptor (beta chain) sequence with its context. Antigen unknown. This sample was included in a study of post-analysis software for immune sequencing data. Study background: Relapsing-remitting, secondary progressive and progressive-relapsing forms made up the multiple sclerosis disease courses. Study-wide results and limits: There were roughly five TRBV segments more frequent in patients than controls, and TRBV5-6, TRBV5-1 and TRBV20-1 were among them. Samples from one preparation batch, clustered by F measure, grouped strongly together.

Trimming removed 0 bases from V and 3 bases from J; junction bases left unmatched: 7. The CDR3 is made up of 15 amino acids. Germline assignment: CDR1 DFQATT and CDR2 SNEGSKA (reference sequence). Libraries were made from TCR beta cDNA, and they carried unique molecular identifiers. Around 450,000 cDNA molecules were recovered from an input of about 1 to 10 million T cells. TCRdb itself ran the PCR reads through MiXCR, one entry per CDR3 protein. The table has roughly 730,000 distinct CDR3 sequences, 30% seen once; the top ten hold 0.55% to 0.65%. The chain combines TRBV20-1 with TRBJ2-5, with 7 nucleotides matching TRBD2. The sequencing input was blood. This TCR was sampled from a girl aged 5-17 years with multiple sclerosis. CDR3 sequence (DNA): TGCAGTGCTAGAGAGGCGGGAGAGTGGAAAGAGACCCAGTACTTC. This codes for CSAREAGEWKETQYF.